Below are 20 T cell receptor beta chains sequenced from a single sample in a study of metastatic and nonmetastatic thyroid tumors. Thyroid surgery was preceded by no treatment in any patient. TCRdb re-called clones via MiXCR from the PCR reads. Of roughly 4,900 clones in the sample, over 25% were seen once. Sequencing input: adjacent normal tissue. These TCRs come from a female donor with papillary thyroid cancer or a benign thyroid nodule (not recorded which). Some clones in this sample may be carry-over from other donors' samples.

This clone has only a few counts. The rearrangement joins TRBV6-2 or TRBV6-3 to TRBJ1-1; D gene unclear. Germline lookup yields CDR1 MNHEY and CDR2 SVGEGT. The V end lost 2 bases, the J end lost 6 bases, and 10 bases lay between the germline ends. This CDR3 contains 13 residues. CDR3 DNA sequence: TGTGCCAGCAGTTACCGAGGGTTTTCTGAAGCTTTCTTT. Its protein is CASSYRGFSEAFF.

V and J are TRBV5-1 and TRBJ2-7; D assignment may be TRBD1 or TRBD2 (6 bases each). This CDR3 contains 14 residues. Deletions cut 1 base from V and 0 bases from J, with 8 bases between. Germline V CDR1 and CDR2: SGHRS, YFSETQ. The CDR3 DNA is TGCGCCAGCAGCTTGCGGGGGCCCTCCTACGAGCAGTACTTC. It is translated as CASSLRGPSYEQYF.

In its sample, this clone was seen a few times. CDR3 DNA sequence: TGCAGCGTTGACCAGGGGCCGACCGGGGAGCTGTTTTTT. Protein product: CSVDQGPTGELFF. V and J are TRBV29-1 and TRBJ2-2, with a possible D match to TRBD1 (6 bases). CDR3 length equals 13 residues. Germline V lookup: CDR1 SQVTM, CDR2 ANQGSEA. Trimming left V 3 bases short and J 5 bases short, with 10 bases between.

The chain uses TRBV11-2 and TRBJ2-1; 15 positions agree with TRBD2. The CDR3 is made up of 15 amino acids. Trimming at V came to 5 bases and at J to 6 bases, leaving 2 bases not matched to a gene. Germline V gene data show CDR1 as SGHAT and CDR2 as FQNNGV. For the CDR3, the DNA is TGTGCCAGCAGCCAGGGACTAGCGGGAGGCAATGAGCAGTTCTTC. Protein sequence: CASSQGLAGGNEQFF.

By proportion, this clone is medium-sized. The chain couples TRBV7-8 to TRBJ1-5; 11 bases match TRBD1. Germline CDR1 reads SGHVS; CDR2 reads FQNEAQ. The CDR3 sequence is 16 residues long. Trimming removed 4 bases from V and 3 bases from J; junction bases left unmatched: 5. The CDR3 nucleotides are TGTGCCAGCAGCTGGGGGACAGGGGGATTCAATCAGCCCCAGCATTTT. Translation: CASSWGTGGFNQPQHF.

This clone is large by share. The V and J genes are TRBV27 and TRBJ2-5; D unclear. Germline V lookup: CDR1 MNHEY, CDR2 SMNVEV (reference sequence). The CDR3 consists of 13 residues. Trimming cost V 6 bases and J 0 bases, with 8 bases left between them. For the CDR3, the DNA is TGTGCCAGCAGAGGCCCGTACCAAGAGACCCAGTACTTC. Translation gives CASRGPYQETQYF.

CDR3 DNA sequence: TGTGCCAGTAGTTTACAGCCCGATCAGCCCCAGCATTTT. The encoded protein is CASSLQPDQPQHF. The genes are TRBV19 and TRBJ1-5; D is uncertain. Germline loops: CDR1 LNHDA, CDR2 SQIVND (reference sequence). The CDR3 contains 13 residues. V lost 5 bases and J 5 bases, leaving 10 bases between the germline ends. Combining the CDR3 with reference TRBV19 and TRBJ1-5 gives the whole variable domain DGGITQSPKYLFRKEGQNVTLSCEQNLNHDAMYWYRQDPGQGLRLIYYSQIVNDFQKGDIAEGYSVSREKKESFPLTVTSAQKNPTAFYLCASSLQPDQPQHFGDGTRLSIL.

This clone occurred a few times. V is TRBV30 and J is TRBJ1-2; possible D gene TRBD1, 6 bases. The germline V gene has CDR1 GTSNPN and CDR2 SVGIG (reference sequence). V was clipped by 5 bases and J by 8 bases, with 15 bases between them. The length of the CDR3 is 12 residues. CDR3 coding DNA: TGTGCCTGGCGAGGGGGGGCGGAGGGCTACACCTTC. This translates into CAWRGGAEGYTF. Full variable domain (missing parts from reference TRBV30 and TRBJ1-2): SQTIHQWPATLVQPVGSPLSLECTVEGTSNPNLYWYRQAAGRGLQLLFYSVGIGQISSEVPQNLSASRPQDRQFILSSKKLLLSDSGFYLCAWRGGAEGYTFGSGTRLTVV.

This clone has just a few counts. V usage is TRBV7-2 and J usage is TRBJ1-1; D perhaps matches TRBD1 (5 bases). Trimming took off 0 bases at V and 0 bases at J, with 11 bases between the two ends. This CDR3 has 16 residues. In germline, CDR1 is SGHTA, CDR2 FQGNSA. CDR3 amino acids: CASSLASGAMNTEAFF. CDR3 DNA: TGTGCCAGCAGCTTAGCGTCCGGGGCCATGAACACTGAAGCTTTCTTT.

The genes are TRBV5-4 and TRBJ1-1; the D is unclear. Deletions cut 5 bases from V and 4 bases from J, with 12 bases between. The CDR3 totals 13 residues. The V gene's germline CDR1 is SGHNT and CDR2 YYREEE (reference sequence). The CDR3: CASRPPDVTEAFF. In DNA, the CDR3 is TGTGCCAGCAGGCCTCCGGACGTCACTGAAGCTTTCTTT.

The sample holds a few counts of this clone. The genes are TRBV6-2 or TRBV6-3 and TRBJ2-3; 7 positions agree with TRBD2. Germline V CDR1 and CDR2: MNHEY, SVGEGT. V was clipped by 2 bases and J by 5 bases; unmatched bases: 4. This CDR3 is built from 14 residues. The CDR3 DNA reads TGTGCCAGCAGTTACGGGAGGGGCCAAGATACGCAGTATTTT. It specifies CASSYGRGQDTQYF.

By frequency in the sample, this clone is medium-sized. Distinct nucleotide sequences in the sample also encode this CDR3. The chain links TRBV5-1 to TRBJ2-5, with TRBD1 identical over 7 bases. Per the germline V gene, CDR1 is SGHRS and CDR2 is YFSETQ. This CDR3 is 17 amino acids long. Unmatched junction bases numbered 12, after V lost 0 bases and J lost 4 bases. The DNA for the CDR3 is TGCGCCAGCAGCTTGGACTCTGGTCGGGCAGGGGGAGAGACCCAGTACTTC. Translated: CASSLDSGRAGGETQYF.

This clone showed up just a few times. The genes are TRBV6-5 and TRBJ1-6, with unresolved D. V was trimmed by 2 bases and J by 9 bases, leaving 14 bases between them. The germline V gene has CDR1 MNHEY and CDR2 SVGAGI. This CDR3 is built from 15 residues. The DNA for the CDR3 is TGTGCCAGCAGTTACGAGACAACCTCGGGTTCACCCCTCCACTTT. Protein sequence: CASSYETTSGSPLHF.

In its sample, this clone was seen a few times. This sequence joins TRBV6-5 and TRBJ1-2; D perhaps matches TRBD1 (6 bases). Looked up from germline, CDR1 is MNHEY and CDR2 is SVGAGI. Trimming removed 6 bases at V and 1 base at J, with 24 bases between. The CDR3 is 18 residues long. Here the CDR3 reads CASRGRGRIDNDNYGYTF. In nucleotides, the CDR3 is TGTGCCAGCAGGGGAAGGGGGAGGATTGATAACGATAACTATGGCTACACCTTC.

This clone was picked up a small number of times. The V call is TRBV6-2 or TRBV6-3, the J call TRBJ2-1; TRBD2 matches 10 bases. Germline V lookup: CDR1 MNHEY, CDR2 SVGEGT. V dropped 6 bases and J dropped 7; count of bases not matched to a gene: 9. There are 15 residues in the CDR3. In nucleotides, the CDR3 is TGTGCCAGCAGCTTCGGTAGCGGGGGGTCGAATGAGCAGTTCTTC. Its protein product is CASSFGSGGSNEQFF.

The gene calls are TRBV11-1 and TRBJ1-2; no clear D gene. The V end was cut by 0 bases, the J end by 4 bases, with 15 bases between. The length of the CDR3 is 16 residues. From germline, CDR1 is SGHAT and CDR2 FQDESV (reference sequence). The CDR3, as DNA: TGTGCCAGCAGCTTAGCGCTTTCACCCGGAGGCTATGGCTACACCTTC. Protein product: CASSLALSPGGYGYTF.

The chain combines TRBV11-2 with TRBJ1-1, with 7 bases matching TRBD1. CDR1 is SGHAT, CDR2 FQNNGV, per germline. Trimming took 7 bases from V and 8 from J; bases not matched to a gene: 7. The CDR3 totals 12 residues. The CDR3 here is CASNKRTGEAFF. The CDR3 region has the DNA TGTGCCAGCAACAAAAGGACAGGAGAAGCTTTCTTT.

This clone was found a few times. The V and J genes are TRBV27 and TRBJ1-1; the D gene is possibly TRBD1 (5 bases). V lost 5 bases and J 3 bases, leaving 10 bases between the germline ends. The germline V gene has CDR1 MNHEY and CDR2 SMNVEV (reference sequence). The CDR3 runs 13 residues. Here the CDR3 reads CASSPRQYTEAFF. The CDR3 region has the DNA TGTGCCAGCAGTCCAAGACAGTACACTGAAGCTTTCTTT.

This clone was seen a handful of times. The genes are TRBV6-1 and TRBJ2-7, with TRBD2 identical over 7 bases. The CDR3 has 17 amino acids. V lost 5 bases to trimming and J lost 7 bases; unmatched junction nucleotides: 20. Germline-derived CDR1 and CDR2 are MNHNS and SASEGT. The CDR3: CASSLTSRMAGVEEQYF. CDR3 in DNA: TGTGCCAGCAGTCTGACTAGCAGGATGGCCGGGGTGGAAGAGCAGTACTTC.

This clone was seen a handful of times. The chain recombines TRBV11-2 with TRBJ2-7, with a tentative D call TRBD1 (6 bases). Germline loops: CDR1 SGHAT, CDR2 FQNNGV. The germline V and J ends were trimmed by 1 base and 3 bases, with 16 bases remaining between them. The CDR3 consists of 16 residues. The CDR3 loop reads CASSLGWQGLGYEQYF. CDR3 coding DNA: TGTGCCAGCAGCTTAGGGTGGCAGGGGCTGGGCTACGAGCAGTACTTC.